This TCR beta chain was recovered during a study of T cell responses to AZD1222 COVID-19 vaccine. Study-level information: The study pooled second doses at about 4 or about 12 weeks.

Details on this clone: Its specificity is not known.

Study-level points and caveats: Baseline serostatus was positive in only six AZD1222 recipients. Spike regions recognized by vaccine-associated CD4 TCRs spanned the protein, led by 160-218 and 743-854.

There are 16 residues in the CDR3. Trimming left V 0 bases short and J 0 bases short, with 12 bases between. Germline V gene lookup returns CDR1 SGHDT and CDR2 YYEEEE. Some clones are missing from TCRdb's copy, which holds only in-frame ones; the method was immunoSEQ multiplex PCR. Here the sample spans around 190,000 clones, 92% being singletons. The material sequenced was peripheral blood, taken on day 0 of AZD1222 vaccination. The origin of this receptor is an adult in good health. The chain links TRBV5-6 to TRBJ1-1, with D possibly matching TRBD1 (5 bases). CDR3 in DNA: TGTGCCAGCAGCTTGGATCTGGGGGGGATGAACACTGAAGCTTTCTTT. This sequence encodes CASSLDLGGMNTEAFF.